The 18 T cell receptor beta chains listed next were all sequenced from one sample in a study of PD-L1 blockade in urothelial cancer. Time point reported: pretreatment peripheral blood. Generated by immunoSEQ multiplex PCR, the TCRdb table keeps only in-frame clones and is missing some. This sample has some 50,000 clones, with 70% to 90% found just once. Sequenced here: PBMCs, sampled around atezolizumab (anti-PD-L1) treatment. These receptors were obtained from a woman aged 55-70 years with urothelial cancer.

CDR3: CASSFLLGTGELFF. For the CDR3, the DNA is TGTGCCAGCAGCTTTTTACTAGGAACCGGGGAGCTGTTTTTT. The chain uses TRBV7-6 and TRBJ2-2; a possible D gene is TRBD2 (5 bases). Between the trimmed V and J ends, which lost 3 bases and 5 bases, there was a span of 10 bases. Germline V CDR1 and CDR2: SGHVS, FNYEAQ. CDR3 size: 14 residues.

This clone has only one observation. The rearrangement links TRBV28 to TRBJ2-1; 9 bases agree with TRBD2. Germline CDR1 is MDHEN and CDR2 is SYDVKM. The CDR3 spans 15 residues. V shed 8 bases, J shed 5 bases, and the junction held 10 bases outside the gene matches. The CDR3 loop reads CASAMAGGLNNEQFF. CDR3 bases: TGTGCCAGCGCAATGGCGGGAGGGCTGAACAATGAGCAGTTCTTC. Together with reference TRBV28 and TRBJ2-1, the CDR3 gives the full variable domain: DVKVTQSSRYLVKRTGEKVFLECVQDMDHENMFWYRQDPGLGLRLIYFSYDVKMKEKGDIPEGYSVSREKKERFSLILESASTNQTSMYLCASAMAGGLNNEQFFGPGTRLTVL.

The CDR3 nucleotides are TGTGCCAGCAGCTTGGCAGGGCGACCTAATGAAAAACTGTTTTTT. Its protein product is CASSLAGRPNEKLFF. The chain combines TRBV5-4 with TRBJ1-4; TRBD1 is a possible D gene (5 bases). The CDR3 spans 15 residues. V was pared by 0 bases and J by 3 bases, with 9 bases between. CDR1 is SGHNT and CDR2 is YYREEE in the germline V gene (reference sequence).

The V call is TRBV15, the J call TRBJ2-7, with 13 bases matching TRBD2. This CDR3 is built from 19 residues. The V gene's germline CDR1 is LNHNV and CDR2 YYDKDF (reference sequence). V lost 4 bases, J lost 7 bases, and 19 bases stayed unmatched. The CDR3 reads CATSTTSGLAGDPGEEQYF. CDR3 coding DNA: TGTGCCACCAGCACGACCTCAGGACTAGCGGGGGACCCAGGTGAAGAGCAGTACTTC. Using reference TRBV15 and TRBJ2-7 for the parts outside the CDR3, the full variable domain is DAMVIQNPRYQVTQFGKPVTLSCSQTLNHNVMYWYQQKSSQAPKLLFHYYDKDFNNEADTPDNFQSRRPNTSFCFLDIRSPGLGDTAMYLCATSTTSGLAGDPGEEQYFGPGTRLTVT.

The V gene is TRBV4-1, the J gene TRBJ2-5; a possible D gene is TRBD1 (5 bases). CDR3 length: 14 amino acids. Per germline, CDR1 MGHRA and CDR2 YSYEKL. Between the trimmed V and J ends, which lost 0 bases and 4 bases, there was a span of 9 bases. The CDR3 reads CASSQEWQGETQYF. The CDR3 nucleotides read TGCGCCAGCAGCCAAGAGTGGCAGGGAGAGACCCAGTACTTC.

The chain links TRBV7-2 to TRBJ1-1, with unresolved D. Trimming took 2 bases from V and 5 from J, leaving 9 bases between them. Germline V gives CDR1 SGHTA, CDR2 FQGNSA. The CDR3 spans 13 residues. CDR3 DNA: TGTGCCAGCAGCTTATTTGGGAGAACTGAAGCTTTCTTT. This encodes CASSLFGRTEAFF.

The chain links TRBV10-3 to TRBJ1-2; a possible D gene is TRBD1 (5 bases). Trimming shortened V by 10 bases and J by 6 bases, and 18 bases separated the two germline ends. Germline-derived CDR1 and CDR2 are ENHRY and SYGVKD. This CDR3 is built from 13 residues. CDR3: CATGPPTEDGYTF. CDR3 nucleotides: TGTGCCACAGGGCCTCCTACAGAGGATGGCTACACCTTC.

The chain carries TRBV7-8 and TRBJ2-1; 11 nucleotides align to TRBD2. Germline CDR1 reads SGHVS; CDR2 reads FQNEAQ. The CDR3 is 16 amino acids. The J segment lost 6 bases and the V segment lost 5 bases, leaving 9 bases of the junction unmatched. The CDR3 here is CASSIHLAGGPNEQFF. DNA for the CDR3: TGTGCCAGCAGCATCCACCTAGCGGGAGGACCCAATGAGCAGTTCTTC.

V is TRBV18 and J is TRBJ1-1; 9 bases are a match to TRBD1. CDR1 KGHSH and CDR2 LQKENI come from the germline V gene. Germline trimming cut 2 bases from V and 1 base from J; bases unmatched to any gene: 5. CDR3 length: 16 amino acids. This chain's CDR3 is CASSPSAQGANTEAFF. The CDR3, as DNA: TGTGCCAGCTCACCATCCGCACAGGGGGCGAACACTGAAGCTTTCTTT.

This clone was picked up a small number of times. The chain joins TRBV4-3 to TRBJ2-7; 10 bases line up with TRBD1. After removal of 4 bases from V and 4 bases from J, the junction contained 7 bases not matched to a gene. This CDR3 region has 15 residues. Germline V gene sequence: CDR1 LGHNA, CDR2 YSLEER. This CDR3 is CASSLAGTGVYEQYF. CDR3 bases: TGCGCCAGCAGCCTAGCCGGGACAGGGGTTTACGAGCAGTACTTC.

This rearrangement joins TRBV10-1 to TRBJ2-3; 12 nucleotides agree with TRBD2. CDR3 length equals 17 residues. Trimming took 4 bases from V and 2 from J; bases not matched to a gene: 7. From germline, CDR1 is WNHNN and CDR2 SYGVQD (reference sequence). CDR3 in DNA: TGCGCCAGCAGTGGGACTAGCGGGAAGACTAACACAGATACGCAGTATTTT. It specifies CASSGTSGKTNTDTQYF.

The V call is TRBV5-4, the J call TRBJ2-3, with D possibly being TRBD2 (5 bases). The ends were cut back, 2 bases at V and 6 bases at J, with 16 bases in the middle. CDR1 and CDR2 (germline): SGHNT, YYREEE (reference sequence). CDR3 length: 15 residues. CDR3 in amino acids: CASSLGLDGGDTQYF. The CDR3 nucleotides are TGTGCCAGCAGCTTAGGACTGGATGGCGGGGATACGCAGTATTTT. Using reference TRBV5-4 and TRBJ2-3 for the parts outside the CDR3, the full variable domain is ETGVTQSPTHLIKTRGQQVTLRCSSQSGHNTVSWYQQALGQGPQFIFQYYREEENGRGNFPPRFSGLQFPNYSSELNVNALELDDSALYLCASSLGLDGGDTQYFGPGTRLTVL.

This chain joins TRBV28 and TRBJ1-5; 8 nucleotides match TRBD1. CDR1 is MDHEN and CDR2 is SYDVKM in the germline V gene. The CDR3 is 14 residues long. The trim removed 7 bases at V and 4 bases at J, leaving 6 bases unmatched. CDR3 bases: TGTGCCAGCAACTCAGGGGGCGTAAATCAGCCCCAGCATTTT. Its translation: CASNSGGVNQPQHF. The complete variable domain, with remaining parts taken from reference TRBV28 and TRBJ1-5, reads DVKVTQSSRYLVKRTGEKVFLECVQDMDHENMFWYRQDPGLGLRLIYFSYDVKMKEKGDIPEGYSVSREKKERFSLILESASTNQTSMYLCASNSGGVNQPQHFGDGTRLSIL.

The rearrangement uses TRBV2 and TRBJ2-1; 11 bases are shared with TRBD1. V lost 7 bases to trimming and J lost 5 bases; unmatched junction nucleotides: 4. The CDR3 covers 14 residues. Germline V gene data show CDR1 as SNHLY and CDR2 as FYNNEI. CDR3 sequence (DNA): TGTGCCAGCAAGGGGGACAGGGGGAACAATGAGCAGTTCTTC. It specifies CASKGDRGNNEQFF.

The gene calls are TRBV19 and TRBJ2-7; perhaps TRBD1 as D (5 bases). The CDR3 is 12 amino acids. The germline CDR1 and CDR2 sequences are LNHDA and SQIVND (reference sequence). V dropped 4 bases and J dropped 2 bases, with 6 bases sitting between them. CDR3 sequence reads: CASSKTAYEQYF. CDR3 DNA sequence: TGTGCCAGTAGTAAGACAGCCTACGAGCAGTACTTC.

The CDR3 DNA follows: TGTGCCAGCAGTGACCCCCGAGGGACAGACGGACACGAGCAGTACTTC. Its protein product is CASSDPRGTDGHEQYF. The chain combines TRBV6-4 with TRBJ2-7; 7 bases map to TRBD1. The germline V gene has CDR1 MRHNA and CDR2 SNTAGT. The V segment lost 2 bases and the J segment 5 bases; nucleotides outside the gene matches: 12. This CDR3 has 16 amino acids.

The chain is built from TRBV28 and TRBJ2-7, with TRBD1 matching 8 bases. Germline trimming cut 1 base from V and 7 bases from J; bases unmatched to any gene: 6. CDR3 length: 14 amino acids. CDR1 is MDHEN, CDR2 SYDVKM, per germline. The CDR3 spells CASSLSDRAGEQYF. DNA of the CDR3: TGTGCCAGCAGTTTATCGGACAGGGCGGGAGAGCAGTACTTC.

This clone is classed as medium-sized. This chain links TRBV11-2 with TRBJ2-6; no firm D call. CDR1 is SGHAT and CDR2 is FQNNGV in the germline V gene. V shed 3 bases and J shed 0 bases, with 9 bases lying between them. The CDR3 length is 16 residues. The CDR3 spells CASSFWPSSGANVLTF. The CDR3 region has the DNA TGTGCCAGCAGCTTTTGGCCGTCCTCTGGGGCCAACGTCCTGACTTTC. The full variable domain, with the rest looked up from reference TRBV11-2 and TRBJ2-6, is EAGVAQSPRYKIIEKRQSVAFWCNPISGHATLYWYQQILGQGPKLLIQFQNNGVVDDSQLPKDRFSAERLKGVDSTLKIQPAKLEDSAVYLCASSFWPSSGANVLTFGAGSRLTVL.